This paragraph covers one T cell receptor (beta chain) sequence. The data derive from a study of pediatric ulcerative colitis. Repertoires were generated with immunoSEQ multiplex PCR, while TCRdb's copy carries only in-frame clones and drops some. Of about 32,000 clones detected, roughly four fifths appear once; the ten largest clones hold 3.5% to 4.5%. This receptor was obtained from a boy younger than 18 with severe ulcerative colitis. The sequenced sample was blood.

CDR3 loop: CASRGGGRPEAFF. CDR3 sequence (DNA): TGTGCTAGTAGGGGGGGTGGAAGGCCTGAAGCTTTCTTT. This chain links TRBV12-5 with TRBJ1-1; TRBD1 is a possible D gene (6 bases). V was pared by 8 bases and J by 6 bases, with 16 bases between. CDR1 is LGHNT and CDR2 is FRNRAP in the germline V gene. CDR3 length: 13 amino acids.